The 18 T cell receptor beta chains in this list originate from one sample, sequenced in a study of CXCR3-negative and CXCR3-positive naive CD8 T cells. Study-wide results and limits: The TRB CDR3s that CXCR3-positive naive cells carried were more hydrophobic than those of CXCR3-negative naive cells.

TRB cDNA was prepared as libraries by UMI-labeled 5' RACE. With the 5' RACE reads reprocessed, TCRdb shows one record per CDR3 protein and no DNA. The sample's table shows over 70,000 distinct CDR3 sequences. No antigen has been assigned to these receptors. The sample taken for sequencing was naive CXCR3+ CD8+ T cells from blood. The subset: CD45RO-CCR7+CD27+CD95- naive CD8+ T cells expressing CXCR3 (TNR3+). The receptors were gathered from a human donor in good health. Some clones in this sample may be carry-over from other donors' samples.

The CDR3 is CSVVGHFGQETQYF. The chain links TRBV29-1 to TRBJ2-5; the D call from TCRdb, TRBD1, cannot be confirmed without DNA. Germline V gene data show CDR1 as SQVTM and CDR2 as ANQGSEA. This CDR3 spans 14 amino acids.

The chain employs TRBV29-1 and TRBJ2-1; without DNA, the TCRdb call of TRBD2 cannot be checked. This CDR3 is 18 amino acids long. Germline V lookup: CDR1 SQVTM, CDR2 ANQGSEA. CDR3 protein: CSVEELLTSGSSYNEQFF.

The rearrangement links TRBV3-1 to TRBJ2-7; without DNA, the TCRdb call of TRBD1 cannot be checked. Looked up from germline, CDR1 is LGHDT and CDR2 is YNNKEL (reference sequence). This CDR3 region has 16 residues. CDR3 amino acids: CASSQEDRGISYEQYF.

The chain carries TRBV6-2 or TRBV6-3 and TRBJ2-7. The CDR3 runs to 13 residues. Germline CDR1 reads MNHEY; CDR2 reads SVGEGT. The CDR3 reads CASSDPMPYEQYF.

The chain has TRBV7-6 and TRBJ2-7; with no DNA, the TCRdb D assignment of TRBD1 cannot be verified. Germline loops: CDR1 SGHVS, CDR2 FNYEAQ. The CDR3 spans 16 residues. The CDR3 reads CASSLVEDSTSYEQYF.

The CDR3: CATLATETQYF. The rearrangement joins TRBV28 to TRBJ2-5; TCRdb selects TRBD1, and the lack of DNA leaves this call unchecked. The CDR3 is made up of 11 amino acids. The germline V gene encodes CDR1 MDHEN and CDR2 SYDVKM. The full variable domain, completed using reference TRBV28 and TRBJ2-5, is DVKVTQSSRYLVKRTGEKVFLECVQDMDHENMFWYRQDPGLGLRLIYFSYDVKMKEKGDIPEGYSVSREKKERFSLILESASTNQTSMYLCATLATETQYFGPGTRLLVL.

The J gene is TRBJ2-2, the V gene TRBV1; without DNA, the TCRdb call of TRBD1 cannot be checked. TRBV1 is deemed a pseudogene. This CDR3 has 16 residues. Here the CDR3 reads CTSSQGGQGAGGELFF.

V gene TRBV29-1 combines with J gene TRBJ1-1. The CDR3 extends over 12 amino acids. Looked up from germline, CDR1 is SQVTM and CDR2 is ANQGSEA. This CDR3 reads CSVGRGDTEAFF. Full variable domain (outside the CDR3, taken from reference TRBV29-1 and TRBJ1-1): SAVISQKPSRDICQRGTSLTIQCQVDSQVTMMFWYRQQPGQSLTLIATANQGSEATYESGFVIDKFPISRPNLTFSTLTVSNMSPEDSSIYLCSVGRGDTEAFFGQGTRLTVV.

This rearrangement joins TRBV7-8 to TRBJ2-5; TCRdb returns TRBD1, unconfirmable since there is no DNA. Looked up from germline, CDR1 is SGHVS and CDR2 is FQNEAQ. This CDR3 contains 16 residues. The CDR3 loop reads CASSFGTGGLKETQYF.

The gene calls are TRBV5-1 and TRBJ2-7; as DNA is missing, the TRBD1 call by TCRdb cannot be tested. Germline V gene data show CDR1 as SGHRS and CDR2 as YFSETQ. This CDR3 is 13 amino acids long. The CDR3 spells CASTPLGRDEQYF. Filled out from reference TRBV5-1 and TRBJ2-7, the complete variable domain reads KAGVTQTPRYLIKTRGQQVTLSCSPISGHRSVSWYQQTPGQGLQFLFEYFSETQRNKGNFPGRFSGRQFSNSRSEMNVSTLELGDSALYLCASTPLGRDEQYFGPGTRLTVT.

The chain recombines TRBV29-1 with TRBJ2-1; TCRdb picks TRBD1, but there is no DNA to check that call. The CDR3 runs to 13 residues. The germline gives CDR1 SQVTM, CDR2 ANQGSEA. The CDR3 sequence is CSVEHRVVNEQFF.

The V gene is TRBV13, the J gene TRBJ2-3; TCRdb's D call of TRBD1 is untestable without DNA. CDR3 size: 15 residues. The germline gives CDR1 PRHDT, CDR2 FYEKMQ (reference sequence). CDR3 amino acids: CASSFGGGPGDTQYF.

CDR3 protein: CASSMSNGGSSYNEQFF. The V and J genes are TRBV11-2 and TRBJ2-1; the D call from TCRdb, TRBD1, cannot be confirmed without DNA. The CDR3 is 17 residues long. CDR1 and CDR2 (germline): SGHAT, FQNNGV. The full variable domain, rest sourced from reference TRBV11-2 and TRBJ2-1, is EAGVAQSPRYKIIEKRQSVAFWCNPISGHATLYWYQQILGQGPKLLIQFQNNGVVDDSQLPKDRFSAERLKGVDSTLKIQPAKLEDSAVYLCASSMSNGGSSYNEQFFGPGTRLTVL.

This chain joins TRBV7-2 and TRBJ2-2; there is no DNA to check the TCRdb D call of TRBD2. Germline V gene sequence: CDR1 SGHTA, CDR2 FQGNSA. The CDR3 sequence is 16 residues long. The CDR3 is CASSLDVGGWAGELFF.

V usage is TRBV4-2 and J usage is TRBJ1-1; no DNA is available, so the TRBD1 call from TCRdb remains unchecked. CDR3 length equals 17 residues. Per germline, CDR1 LGHNA and CDR2 YNFKEQ. The CDR3 spells CASSQPERGSKGTEAFF.

The rearrangement uses TRBV7-9 and TRBJ2-1. This CDR3 region has 16 residues. Germline CDR1 SEHNR, CDR2 FQNEAQ (reference sequence). The CDR3 here is CASSSAGYDWANEQFF.

The chain recombines TRBV25-1 with TRBJ2-2; TCRdb gives TRBD1 as the D gene, but with no DNA this cannot be confirmed. The CDR3 sequence is 13 residues long. Germline CDR1 is MGHDK and CDR2 is SYGVNS. This CDR3 reads CASSDSGIGELFF.

The rearrangement uses TRBV29-1 and TRBJ2-1; TCRdb's assignment of TRBD2 cannot be checked, as there is no DNA. In germline, CDR1 is SQVTM, CDR2 ANQGSEA. This CDR3 is 14 amino acids long. The CDR3 is CSVDGWRESNEQFF.